Listed below are T cell receptor beta chains from one sample, sequenced in a study of identical twins. MiXCR, run by TCRdb on the 5' RACE reads, gives a single entry per CDR3 protein. The table records 550,000 to 800,000 distinct CDR3 sequences, 7.1% of them present only once. The same specimen was also included in a second study, on yellow fever vaccine responses in identical twins.

Sequencing was performed on PBMCs. The receptors originated from a woman between 18 and 30 years old in good health. The CDR3 runs from the conserved cysteine through the conserved F or W. Fields, in order: V gene, D gene, clone size, J gene, CDR3 protein, CDR3 DNA. A D gene is named only where the DNA matches it firmly. Clone size is not always given. Where it is, it says once, few, many or a class for expanded clones.

TRBV25-1	TRBD1	-	TRBJ1-1	CASSAGQGKTEAFF	TGTGCCAGCAGTGCTGGACAGGGGAAAACTGAAGCTTTCTTT
TRBV6-4	-	-	TRBJ2-1	CASSGSSHNEQFF	TGTGCCAGCAGTGGATCTAGCCACAATGAGCAGTTCTTC
TRBV5-1	-	many	TRBJ2-2	CASSLEPANTGELFF	TGCGCCAGCAGCTTGGAACCCGCGAACACCGGGGAGCTGTTTTTT
TRBV20-1	TRBD1	few	TRBJ1-1	CSAISHRGPEAFF	TGCAGTGCTATTAGCCACAGGGGCCCTGAAGCTTTCTTT
TRBV18	-	-	TRBJ2-1	CASSPQGYNEQIF	TGTGCCAGCTCACCACAGGGGTACAATGAGCAGATCTTC
TRBV12-3/TRBV12-4	-	-	TRBJ2-3	CASRVDSTDTQYF	TGTGCCAGCAGAGTAGATAGCACAGATACGCAGTATTTT
TRBV5-1	-	few	TRBJ1-1	CASSTMGANTEAFF	TGCGCCAGCAGCACAATGGGGGCGAACACTGAAGCTTTCTTT
TRBV6-1	TRBD2	-	TRBJ2-2	CASTPSGGGNTGELFF	TGTGCCAGCACCCCGTCGGGCGGGGGGAACACCGGGGAGCTGTTTTTT
TRBV3-1	-	many	TRBJ2-2	CASSFGNANTGELFF	TGTGCCAGCAGCTTCGGTAACGCGAACACCGGGGAGCTGTTTTTT
TRBV20-1	-	-	TRBJ1-6	CSARDQNRLSSYNSPLHF	TGCAGTGCTAGAGATCAAAACAGGTTGAGCTCCTATAATTCACCCCTCCACTTT
TRBV2	TRBD1	many	TRBJ2-2	CASRGQDTNTGELFF	TGTGCCAGCAGGGGACAGGACACGAACACCGGGGAGCTGTTTTTT
TRBV28	TRBD1	many	TRBJ2-7	CASMGPLGTGAYYEQYF	TGTGCCAGCATGGGACCCCTTGGGACAGGGGCTTACTACGAGCAGTACTTC
TRBV20-1	TRBD2	-	TRBJ2-2	CSARGSGRGIGELFF	TGCAGTGCTAGAGGGAGCGGGAGAGGTATCGGGGAGCTGTTTTTT
TRBV12-3/TRBV12-4	TRBD2	few	TRBJ2-3	CASSLGLAGGVSDTQYF	TGTGCCAGCAGCCTCGGACTAGCGGGAGGTGTTTCAGATACGCAGTATTTT
TRBV12-3/TRBV12-4	TRBD1	-	TRBJ1-5	CASSLRDRGHNQPQHF	TGTGCCAGCAGCCTGCGAGACAGGGGACACAATCAGCCCCAGCATTTT
TRBV20-1	TRBD2	-	TRBJ2-1	CSAPYYGGTSGLKGEQFF	TGCAGTGCTCCATACTACGGTGGGACTAGCGGACTGAAGGGTGAGCAGTTCTTC
TRBV5-1	TRBD2	many	TRBJ2-5	CASSLRLAGEGGETQYF	TGCGCCAGCAGCTTGAGACTAGCGGGAGAAGGAGGGGAGACCCAGTACTTC
TRBV5-1	-	many	TRBJ1-1	CASSSLSYTGAEAFF	TGCGCCAGCAGCTCCCTTTCCTATACCGGCGCTGAAGCTTTCTTT
TRBV5-1	-	-	TRBJ2-4	CASSLALEVAKNIQYF	TGCGCCAGCAGCCTCGCTCTTGAGGTAGCCAAAAACATTCAGTACTTC
TRBV28	-	few	TRBJ1-5	CASSLSQGSNQPQHF	TGTGCCAGCAGTTTATCACAGGGAAGCAATCAGCCCCAGCATTTT
TRBV11-2	TRBD2	many	TRBJ2-1	CASGGLAGYNEQFF	TGTGCCAGCGGAGGACTAGCGGGATACAATGAGCAGTTCTTC
TRBV18	TRBD2	-	TRBJ2-1	CASSPPASGGEQFF	TGTGCCAGCTCACCTCCCGCTAGCGGGGGTGAGCAGTTCTTC
TRBV4-1	TRBD2	-	TRBJ2-5	CASSQGPGGGYETQYF	TGCGCCAGCAGCCAAGGTCCCGGCGGGGGGTACGAGACCCAGTACTTC
TRBV5-6	TRBD1	-	TRBJ2-5	CASSSDQGAGETQYF	TGTGCCAGCAGCTCGGACCAGGGGGCTGGAGAGACCCAGTACTTC
TRBV12-5	-	-	TRBJ2-5	CAGGLGPYQETQYF	TGTGCTGGTGGTTTGGGCCCGTACCAAGAGACCCAGTACTTC
TRBV10-3	-	few	TRBJ1-1	CAISAGSEAFF	TGTGCCATCAGTGCTGGCTCTGAAGCTTTCTTT
TRBV11-2	TRBD1	-	TRBJ2-7	CASGIFGQGLYEQYF	TGTGCCAGCGGAATTTTCGGACAGGGACTCTACGAGCAGTACTTC
TRBV12-3/TRBV12-4	-	-	TRBJ2-2	CASRLGPGAGELFF	TGTGCCAGCAGATTAGGGCCGGGGGCCGGGGAGCTGTTTTTT
TRBV12-3/TRBV12-4	-	many	TRBJ1-1	CASSFSGGNTEAFF	TGTGCCAGCAGTTTCTCCGGAGGAAACACTGAAGCTTTCTTT
TRBV27	-	many	TRBJ1-4	CASSTQAKDRKLFF	TGTGCCAGCAGTACGCAAGCGAAGGATCGAAAACTGTTTTTT
TRBV20-1	-	many	TRBJ2-1	CSAEAELSRGNNEQFF	TGCAGTGCCGAAGCAGAGCTCAGCCGGGGCAACAATGAGCAGTTCTTC
TRBV12-3/TRBV12-4	-	few	TRBJ1-2	CASRPGVMGNGYTF	TGTGCCAGCAGGCCCGGTGTGATGGGAAATGGCTACACCTTC
TRBV5-1	-	many	TRBJ2-4	CASSEDEVPLNIQYF	TGCGCCAGCAGCGAAGACGAGGTTCCCCTAAACATTCAGTACTTC
TRBV7-8	TRBD1	many	TRBJ2-3	CASSTRQGKDTQYF	TGTGCCAGCAGCACCAGACAGGGAAAAGATACGCAGTATTTT
TRBV20-1	-	many	TRBJ2-3	CSAYPEGGDTQYF	TGCAGTGCCTACCCCGAGGGGGGAGATACGCAGTATTTT
TRBV5-5	TRBD2	many	TRBJ2-1	CASSLESGRPVFYNEQFF	TGTGCCAGCAGCTTGGAGAGCGGGAGGCCCGTTTTCTACAATGAGCAGTTCTTC
TRBV10-3	-	many	TRBJ2-1	CAISEGGFNPSYNEQFF	TGTGCCATCAGTGAGGGGGGATTTAACCCCTCCTACAATGAGCAGTTCTTC
TRBV20-1	-	few	TRBJ2-5	CSAPGVQETQYF	TGCAGTGCTCCAGGTGTCCAAGAGACCCAGTACTTC
TRBV15	TRBD2	-	TRBJ2-5	CATSRKDGLAGKETQYF	TGTGCCACCAGCAGAAAGGACGGACTAGCGGGCAAGGAGACCCAGTACTTC
TRBV7-9	TRBD2	many	TRBJ2-3	CVGTSGLGDTQYF	TGTGTCGGCACTAGCGGCTTGGGAGATACGCAGTATTTT
TRBV6-1	-	many	TRBJ1-1	CASRPLSWFAGTEAFF	TGTGCCAGCAGACCCCTCAGTTGGTTTGCCGGCACTGAAGCTTTCTTT
TRBV15	TRBD2	-	TRBJ2-7	CATSTRGGYEQYF	TGTGCCACCAGCACTCGGGGGGGGTACGAGCAGTACTTC
TRBV5-6	-	many	TRBJ1-5	CASTTSRENQPQHF	TGTGCCAGCACCACAAGCCGGGAAAATCAGCCCCAGCATTTT
TRBV5-1	-	many	TRBJ1-5	CASSLVSGQPQHF	TGCGCCAGCAGCTTGGTTAGTGGGCAGCCCCAGCATTTT
TRBV6-2/TRBV6-3	-	-	TRBJ2-6	CASSSPTASGANVLTF	TGTGCCAGCAGTTCGCCGACAGCCTCTGGGGCCAACGTCCTGACTTTC
TRBV4-1	TRBD2	many	TRBJ2-1	CASSQGWGGLYEQFF	TGCGCCAGCAGCCAAGGGTGGGGGGGGTTATATGAGCAGTTCTTC
TRBV27	TRBD2	few	TRBJ2-2	CASSLVASGSSGELFF	TGTGCCAGCAGTTTAGTGGCTAGCGGGAGTTCCGGGGAGCTGTTTTTT
TRBV7-9	TRBD1	few	TRBJ2-5	CASSLETGAFQETQYF	TGTGCCAGCAGCTTAGAGACAGGGGCCTTCCAAGAGACCCAGTACTTC
TRBV20-1	-	-	TRBJ2-1	CSASLAHNEQFF	TGCAGTGCTAGTCTAGCCCACAATGAGCAGTTCTTC
TRBV4-2	TRBD2	-	TRBJ2-1	CASSQEASGRAGDEQFF	TGTGCCAGCAGCCAAGAAGCTAGCGGGAGGGCTGGGGATGAGCAGTTCTTC
TRBV11-3	-	few	TRBJ2-7	CASSSGQRGYEQYF	TGTGCCAGCAGCTCCGGACAGCGCGGGTACGAGCAGTACTTC
TRBV6-1	TRBD2	-	TRBJ2-1	CASRRWTSGTHNEQFF	TGTGCCAGCAGACGCTGGACTAGCGGAACACACAATGAGCAGTTCTTC
TRBV21-1	-	many	TRBJ1-1	CASSPGGCGAFF	TGTGCCAGCAGCCCAGGGGGCTGCGGAGCTTTCTTT
TRBV7-6	TRBD2	-	TRBJ2-1	CASSPRLAGIDEQFF	TGTGCCAGCAGCCCCCGACTAGCGGGAATCGATGAGCAGTTCTTC
TRBV29-1	-	few	TRBJ1-2	CSVELDNSNYGYTF	TGCAGCGTTGAACTAGACAATTCTAACTATGGCTACACCTTC
TRBV15	TRBD1	few	TRBJ1-5	CATSTDRTGRGNQPQHF	TGTGCCACCAGCACCGACCGGACAGGGAGAGGGAATCAACCCCAGCATTTT
TRBV5-1	-	many	TRBJ2-1	CASSLQGNNEQFF	TGCGCCAGCAGCTTACAGGGAAACAATGAGCAGTTCTTC